The 27 T cell receptor beta chains below come from one sample, sequenced in a study of blood T cell repertoires in COVID-19. Some clones are missing from TCRdb's copy, which holds only in-frame ones; the method was immunoSEQ multiplex PCR. Of fewer than 450,000 clones in the sample, 88% were seen once. Material for sequencing was PBMCs or T cells enriched from blood (not recorded which). These receptors came from a woman aged 40 to 50 with acute COVID-19.

This chain uses TRBV3-1 (or the pseudogene TRBV3-2) with TRBJ1-3; no reliable D call. Germline V gene data show CDR1 as LGHDT and CDR2 as YNNKEL (reference sequence). V was trimmed by 3 bases and J by 2 bases, leaving 11 bases between them. The CDR3 is 15 residues long. CDR3: CASSQVPGTGNTIYF. The CDR3 region has the DNA TGTGCCAGCAGCCAGGTGCCGGGGACTGGAAACACCATATATTTT.

The chain joins TRBV15 to TRBJ1-6; no firm D call. Trimming took off 0 bases at V and 7 bases at J, with 4 bases between the two ends. Germline-derived CDR1 and CDR2 are LNHNV and YYDKDF (reference sequence). This CDR3 has 13 residues. The CDR3 loop reads CATSRDPNSPLHF. The CDR3 bases are TGTGCCACCAGCAGAGACCCGAATTCACCCCTCCACTTT.

This chain links TRBV2 with TRBJ2-3; TRBD2 matches at 13 bases. Germline values: CDR1 SNHLY, CDR2 FYNNEI. The trim removed 6 bases at V and 1 base at J, leaving 1 base unmatched. The CDR3 length is 15 residues. The CDR3 spells CASRGTSGGTDTQYF. The DNA for the CDR3 is TGTGCCAGCAGAGGGACTAGCGGGGGCACAGATACGCAGTATTTT.

This clone was recorded a few times. The rearrangement uses TRBV2 and TRBJ1-1; D call uncertain. The ends were cut back, 4 bases at V and 1 base at J, with 13 bases in the middle. This CDR3 comprises 15 residues. Germline-derived CDR1 and CDR2 are SNHLY and FYNNEI. The CDR3, as DNA: TGTGCCAGCAGTGTCATCCTTCTGGCGAACACTGAAGCTTTCTTT. Protein sequence: CASSVILLANTEAFF.

V and J are TRBV29-1 and TRBJ1-2, with 7 bases identical to TRBD1. The CDR3 loop spans 12 amino acids. The V and J ends lost 6 bases and 3 bases, in that order; junction bases with no gene match: 4. Per germline, CDR1 SQVTM and CDR2 ANQGSEA. DNA for the CDR3: TGCAGCGTAACAGGGGACTACTATGGCTACACCTTC. This gives the protein CSVTGDYYGYTF.

CDR3 sequence (DNA): TGCGCCAGCAGTGAGCCCAGGGGCCGCCTGAACACTGAAGCTTTCTTT. As protein: CASSEPRGRLNTEAFF. The chain is built from TRBV10-2 and TRBJ1-1; a weak D match, TRBD1 (6 bases). V was pared by 2 bases and J by 0 bases, with 13 bases between. CDR3 length equals 16 residues. Germline V gives CDR1 WSHSY, CDR2 SAAADI.

The gene calls are TRBV4-1 and TRBJ2-1, with D perhaps matching TRBD2 (5 bases). This CDR3 is 14 amino acids long. Germline lookup yields CDR1 MGHRA and CDR2 YSYEKL. The germline V and J ends were trimmed by 1 base and 10 bases, with 14 bases remaining between them. The CDR3 region has the DNA TGCGCCAGCAGCCAAGGGGCAGGAGGCGTCGAGCAGTTCTTC. Its translation is CASSQGAGGVEQFF.

The J gene is TRBJ2-3, the V gene TRBV18; tentatively, D is TRBD1 (6 bases). V was trimmed by 1 base and J by 4 bases, leaving 12 bases between them. This CDR3 is 15 amino acids long. Germline V CDR1 and CDR2: KGHSH, LQKENI. CDR3 DNA: TGTGCCAGCTCACCACTCCAGGGGCAGTCAGATACGCAGTATTTT. Protein sequence: CASSPLQGQSDTQYF.

V is TRBV7-9 and J is TRBJ1-2; a possible D gene is TRBD1 (6 bases). Trimming pared 4 bases from V and 6 bases from J, leaving 21 bases between. In germline, CDR1 is SEHNR, CDR2 FQNEAQ (reference sequence). This CDR3 is 16 amino acids long. The CDR3 DNA follows: TGTGCCAGCAGCTCGGGACAAGGCGAGCAGGCGGATGGCTACACCTTC. This codes for CASSSGQGEQADGYTF.

This chain uses TRBV19 with TRBJ1-1; tentative D call: TRBD1 (5 bases). CDR1 is LNHDA, CDR2 SQIVND, per germline (reference sequence). The CDR3 totals 12 residues. V lost 8 bases to trimming and J lost 7 bases, with 14 bases between them. The CDR3 protein is CASHAWRGEAFF. CDR3 nucleotides: TGTGCCAGTCACGCATGGAGGGGTGAAGCTTTCTTT.

The chain links TRBV28 to TRBJ2-3; 9 bases line up with TRBD2. Germline V gene sequence: CDR1 MDHEN, CDR2 SYDVKM. V gave up 2 bases and J gave up 4 bases; unmatched junction bases: 7. CDR3 size: 16 residues. The CDR3 protein is CASSLDDSGGPDTQYF. CDR3 in DNA: TGTGCCAGCAGTTTAGATGACAGCGGGGGGCCAGATACGCAGTATTTT.

This clone occurred a few times. V is TRBV30 and J is TRBJ1-2; 7 nucleotides agree with TRBD1. Trimming took 0 bases from V and 4 from J; bases not matched to a gene: 11. This CDR3 contains 16 residues. The germline V gene has CDR1 GTSNPN and CDR2 SVGIG (reference sequence). The CDR3 spells CAWSVSGTVLFYGYTF. As DNA, the CDR3 is TGTGCCTGGAGTGTGTCTGGGACAGTTCTATTCTATGGCTACACCTTC.

The V gene is TRBV19, the J gene TRBJ2-7; 8 bases are shared with TRBD1. V trimming: 5 bases; J trimming: 2 bases; junction bases outside the gene matches: 2. There are 13 residues in the CDR3. Per the germline V gene, CDR1 is LNHDA and CDR2 is SQIVND (reference sequence). In nucleotides, the CDR3 is TGTGCCAGTAGTCCGGACAGGGCCTACGAGCAGTACTTC. Protein product: CASSPDRAYEQYF.

This chain links TRBV7-9 with TRBJ2-1; 14 positions agree with TRBD2. J gave up 0 bases and V 5 bases, and 9 bases lay outside the gene matches. CDR1 and CDR2 (germline): SEHNR, FQNEAQ (reference sequence). The CDR3 covers 19 residues. The CDR3: CASSPTSGGDLSSYNEQFF. The CDR3 region has the DNA TGTGCCAGCAGCCCGACTAGCGGGGGGGACCTGAGCTCCTACAATGAGCAGTTCTTC.

The chain links TRBV12-3 or TRBV12-4 to TRBJ2-7; 11 bases are shared with TRBD1. V was pared by 7 bases and J by 7 bases, with 6 bases of the junction left unmatched. CDR3 length: 13 residues. Written as DNA, the CDR3 is TGTGCCAGCATGGACAGGGGGCTTAGGGAGCAGTACTTC. Translated: CASMDRGLREQYF.

This clone was seen just once. V gene TRBV5-6 combines with J gene TRBJ2-3; 7 positions match TRBD1. With 4 bases clipped from V and 2 bases from J, the junction kept 10 bases outside the gene matches. The CDR3 is 16 residues long. Germline V gene sequence: CDR1 SGHDT, CDR2 YYEEEE. CDR3 loop: CASSPNRDSFTDTQYF. In nucleotides, the CDR3 is TGTGCCAGCAGCCCCAACCGGGACAGCTTCACAGATACGCAGTATTTT. The entire variable domain, with the rest obtained from reference TRBV5-6 and TRBJ2-3, is as follows: DAGVTQSPTHLIKTRGQQVTLRCSPKSGHDTVSWYQQALGQGPQFIFQYYEEEERQRGNFPDRFSGHQFPNYSSELNVNALLLGDSALYLCASSPNRDSFTDTQYFGPGTRLTVL.

This chain uses TRBV30 with TRBJ1-3, with D perhaps matching TRBD1 (5 bases). CDR3 length: 15 residues. V was clipped by 2 bases and J by 1 base, with 12 bases between them. The V gene's germline CDR1 is GTSNPN and CDR2 SVGIG (reference sequence). CDR3 sequence reads: CAWSRGILSGNTIYF. The CDR3 region has the DNA TGTGCCTGGAGTCGGGGGATACTGTCTGGAAACACCATATATTTT. The entire variable domain, with the rest obtained from reference TRBV30 and TRBJ1-3, is as follows: SQTIHQWPATLVQPVGSPLSLECTVEGTSNPNLYWYRQAAGRGLQLLFYSVGIGQISSEVPQNLSASRPQDRQFILSSKKLLLSDSGFYLCAWSRGILSGNTIYFGEGSWLTVV.

The chain combines TRBV20-1 with TRBJ1-2; D not certain. The V gene lost 6 bases and the J gene lost 8 bases, with 13 bases spanning the gap. CDR1 is DFQATT and CDR2 is SNEGSKA in the germline V gene (reference sequence). The CDR3 sequence is 11 residues long. CDR3 nucleotide sequence: TGCAGTGCCGATAGCCCGCCGGGCTACACCTTC. Its protein product is CSADSPPGYTF.

This sequence joins TRBV7-9 and TRBJ2-1; D is uncertain. CDR3 length: 13 residues. Germline V lookup: CDR1 SEHNR, CDR2 FQNEAQ (reference sequence). V lost 6 bases, J lost 5 bases, and 11 bases lay in between. The CDR3 region has the DNA TGTGCCAGCAGGGAACTTGGGCACAATGAGCAGTTCTTC. The encoded protein is CASRELGHNEQFF.

This sequence joins TRBV5-6 and TRBJ1-1, with a possible D match to TRBD1 (6 bases). The CDR3 has 15 amino acids. Trimming removed 4 bases from V and 0 bases from J, with 13 bases in between. Germline CDR1 reads SGHDT; CDR2 reads YYEEEE. In DNA form, the CDR3 reads TGTGCCAGCAGCGGCCCGACAGGAATGAACACTGAAGCTTTCTTT. This translates into CASSGPTGMNTEAFF.

This sequence joins TRBV5-4 and TRBJ1-2; unclear D gene. Trimming shortened V by 0 bases and J by 4 bases, and 10 bases separated the two germline ends. The CDR3 consists of 14 residues. CDR1 and CDR2 (germline): SGHNT, YYREEE (reference sequence). This CDR3 reads CASSLGSLIYGYTF. CDR3 bases: TGTGCCAGCAGCTTGGGGAGCCTCATCTATGGCTACACCTTC.

The gene calls are TRBV11-3 and TRBJ2-3; the match to TRBD2 covers 8 bases. The CDR3 consists of 14 residues. J was trimmed by 4 bases and V by 4 bases; bases with no gene match: 4. Per germline, CDR1 SGHNT and CDR2 YENEEA. CDR3: CASSSRTSPDTQYF. CDR3 coding DNA: TGTGCCAGCAGCTCCCGGACTAGCCCAGATACGCAGTATTTT.

V usage is TRBV2 and J usage is TRBJ1-2; tentative D call: TRBD1 (6 bases). The germline CDR1 and CDR2 sequences are SNHLY and FYNNEI. The CDR3 length is 14 residues. Deletions cut 5 bases from V and 4 bases from J, with 14 bases between. CDR3 nucleotides: TGTGCCAGCAGTCGGGACATTGGATTCTATGGCTACACCTTC. This codes for CASSRDIGFYGYTF. Full variable domain (outside the CDR3, taken from reference TRBV2 and TRBJ1-2): EPEVTQTPSHQVTQMGQEVILRCVPISNHLYFYWYRQILGQKVEFLVSFYNNEISEKSEIFDDQFSVERPDGSNFTLKIRSTKLEDSAMYFCASSRDIGFYGYTFGSGTRLTVV.

The chain recombines TRBV10-3 with TRBJ2-5; tentative D call: TRBD2 (7 bases). Germline CDR1 and CDR2: ENHRY and SYGVKD. CDR3 length equals 17 residues. The V end lost 0 bases, the J end lost 7 bases, and 21 bases lay between the germline ends. For the CDR3, the DNA is TGTGCCATCAGTGAGTCTTCGCGTCGGGGGGCCTCGCTGACCCAGTACTTC. Encoded protein: CAISESSRRGASLTQYF.

Remarks on this clone: Other DNA variants within this sample encode the same CDR3. V and J are TRBV5-1 and TRBJ1-2; D perhaps matches TRBD1 (5 bases). The CDR3 has 13 residues. Per the germline V gene, CDR1 is SGHRS and CDR2 is YFSETQ. Between the trimmed V and J ends, which lost 0 bases and 2 bases, there was a span of 5 bases. The CDR3 here is CASSLGQNYGYTF. The CDR3 DNA sequence: TGCGCCAGCAGCTTGGGACAGAACTATGGCTACACCTTC. The full variable domain, rest sourced from reference TRBV5-1 and TRBJ1-2, is KAGVTQTPRYLIKTRGQQVTLSCSPISGHRSVSWYQQTPGQGLQFLFEYFSETQRNKGNFPGRFSGRQFSNSRSEMNVSTLELGDSALYLCASSLGQNYGYTFGSGTRLTVV.

The chain links TRBV2 to TRBJ1-2; 11 positions match TRBD1. The germline V gene encodes CDR1 SNHLY and CDR2 FYNNEI. After removal of 6 bases from V and 2 bases from J, the junction contained 2 bases not matched to a gene. This CDR3 region has 14 residues. CDR3 sequence: CASRGDRGNYGYTF. The CDR3 DNA follows: TGTGCCAGCAGGGGGGACAGGGGGAACTATGGCTACACCTTC.

This clone was counted only a few times. The rearrangement joins TRBV5-1 to TRBJ1-5; unclear D gene. Trimming took off 6 bases at V and 5 bases at J, with 3 bases between the two ends. The V gene's germline CDR1 is SGHRS and CDR2 YFSETQ. The CDR3 runs to 10 residues. CDR3 DNA: TGCGCCAGCAACTATCAGCCCCAGCATTTT. Translated, it gives CASNYQPQHF.